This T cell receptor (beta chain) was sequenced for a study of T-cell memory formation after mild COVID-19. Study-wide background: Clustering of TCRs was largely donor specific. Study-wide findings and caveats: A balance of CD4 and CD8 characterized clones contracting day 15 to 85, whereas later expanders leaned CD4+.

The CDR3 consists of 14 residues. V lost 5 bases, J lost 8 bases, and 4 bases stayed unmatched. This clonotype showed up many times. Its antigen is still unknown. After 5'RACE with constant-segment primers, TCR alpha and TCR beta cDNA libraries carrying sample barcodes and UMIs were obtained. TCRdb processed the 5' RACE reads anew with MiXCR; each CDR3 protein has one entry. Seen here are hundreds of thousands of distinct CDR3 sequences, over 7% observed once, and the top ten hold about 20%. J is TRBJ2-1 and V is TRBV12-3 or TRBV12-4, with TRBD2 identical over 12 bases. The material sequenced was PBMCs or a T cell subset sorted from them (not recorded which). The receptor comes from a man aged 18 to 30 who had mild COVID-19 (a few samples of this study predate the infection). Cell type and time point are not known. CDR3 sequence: CASSPRTSGDEQFF. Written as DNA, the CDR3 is TGTGCCAGCAGTCCCCGGACTAGCGGGGATGAGCAGTTCTTC.